This T cell receptor (beta chain) derives from a study of T cells in Graves' hyperthyroidism and ophthalmopathy. Patients were aged 18 to 65, had disease duration under 2 months, and had newly diagnosed hyperthyroidism. Using approximately 10 ml of fresh peripheral blood, PBMCs were prepared. TCR beta CDR3 sequences were amplified from RNA transcripts. The HTBI primer set drove a first-round RT-PCR of the TCR CDR3. TCRdb re-called the multiplex PCR reads through MiXCR, storing one row per CDR3 protein. The sample contains approximately 480,000 distinct CDR3 sequences, less than 25% of which appear only once. Germline CDR1 is SGHAT and CDR2 is FQNNGV. CDR3 length: 16 residues. V was trimmed by 5 bases and J by 3 bases, leaving 19 bases between them. Study-wide findings and caveats: Ophthalmopathy was predicted by the model a median of about 6.7 months ahead of onset.

Remarks on this clonotype: The antigen remains unidentified.

The source is a man aged 18 to 30 with Graves' hyperthyroidism. Input material: blood. The chain has TRBV11-2 and TRBJ1-1; a weak D match, TRBD1 (5 bases). The CDR3 DNA is TGTGCCAGCAGCAATCCCGGGGCGGGAATTGACACTGAAGCTTTCTTT. The encoded protein is CASSNPGAGIDTEAFF.